Only a few counts were recorded for the clone carrying this TCR beta chain. The data originate from a study of T cell changes during pregnancy in multiple sclerosis. Clones were read by immunoSEQ multiplex PCR, and TCRdb kept only the in-frame ones, dropping some. The sample shows roughly 66,000 clones, around 92% of them seen only once. V gave up 4 bases and J gave up 7 bases; unmatched junction bases: 6. The CDR3 contains 13 residues. In germline, CDR1 is SGHTA, CDR2 FQGTGA. This TCR came from a female donor with multiple sclerosis, enrolled in a pregnancy study. This chain joins TRBV7-3 and TRBJ1-1; TRBD1 agrees at 7 bases. The specimen was peripheral blood, collected in the first trimester of pregnancy. The CDR3, as DNA: TGTGCCAGCAGCTCCCGGGACAGCAATGAAGCTTTCTTT. Amino acids: CASSSRDSNEAFF.